A single sample gave rise to the 22 T cell receptor beta chains below, sequenced in a study of read filtering for tumor transcriptome and immune sequencing. This library used about 360 ng RNA and molecular barcoded adaptors spanning alpha/delta and beta/gamma chains. TCRdb itself ran the reads through MiXCR, one entry per CDR3 protein. The table shows around 65,000 distinct CDR3 sequences, with around 21% occurring only once. The source material was a population of CD138-negative cells sorted from bone marrow. The receptors stem from a donor at least 40 years old with multiple myeloma.

Ten or more counts support this clonotype. The CDR3 region has the DNA TGCAGTGCTGAATCAGGCGGGGGCACAGATACGCAGTATTTT. It codes for CSAESGGGTDTQYF. V and J are TRBV20-1 and TRBJ2-3; TRBD2 might be the D (6 bases). V was pared by 5 bases and J by 1 base, with 13 bases between. The length of the CDR3 is 14 residues. Germline lookup yields CDR1 DFQATT and CDR2 SNEGSKA (reference sequence).

The V and J genes are TRBV5-1 and TRBJ2-7; 9 bases are shared with TRBD1. Matching the DNA end better, TRBJ2-1 makes the J call doubtful. The length of the CDR3 is 14 residues. Germline V gives CDR1 SGHRS, CDR2 YFSETQ. CDR3 sequence: CASTKTGQGYEQFF. For the CDR3, the DNA is TGCGCCAGTACGAAAACGGGACAGGGTTACGAGCAGTTCTTC.

This clonotype was observed a few times. This sequence joins TRBV3-1 and TRBJ1-5, with a tentative D call TRBD1 (5 bases). Germline loops: CDR1 LGHDT, CDR2 YNNKEL (reference sequence). This CDR3 region has 13 residues. V lost 1 base and J 6 bases, leaving 7 bases between the germline ends. The CDR3 sequence: CASSQVQGQPQHF. Written as DNA, the CDR3 is TGTGCCAGCAGCCAAGTTCAGGGTCAGCCCCAGCATTTT.

For this clonotype: Being one base from a much bigger clone, this may be a read error. The chain employs TRBV2 and TRBJ2-2, with TRBD2 identical over 12 bases. The germline V gene encodes CDR1 SNHLY and CDR2 FYNNEI. V trimming: 7 bases; J trimming: 5 bases; junction bases outside the gene matches: 8. The CDR3 covers 16 residues. The CDR3 region has the DNA TGTGCCAGCATAGAAATAACTAGCGGGGGGACCGGGGAGCTGTTTTTT. As protein: CASIEITSGGTGELFF.

This clonotype has ten or more counts. The chain carries TRBV9 and TRBJ1-1, with 9 nucleotides matching TRBD1. Germline V gives CDR1 SGDLS, CDR2 YYNGEE. The CDR3 totals 15 residues. With 4 bases clipped from V and 5 bases from J, the junction kept 9 bases outside the gene matches. This CDR3 is CASSTLGQGNTEAFF. Written as DNA, the CDR3 is TGTGCCAGCAGCACGCTCGGACAGGGGAATACTGAAGCTTTCTTT.

In regard to this clonotype: A read error may produce the germline difference seen at one junction end. The chain is built from TRBV3-1 and TRBJ2-5; no definite D call. This CDR3 is 13 amino acids long. CDR1 is LGHDT and CDR2 is YNNKEL in the germline V gene (reference sequence). The CDR3: CASRDTGLEIQYF. The CDR3 DNA is TGTGCCAGCAGGGATACTGGGCTAGAGATCCAGTACTTC.

In its sample, this clonotype was seen many times. This chain uses TRBV7-9 with TRBJ2-1; D is unresolved. CDR1 and CDR2 (germline): SEHNR, FQNEAQ (reference sequence). The CDR3 is 15 residues long. The ends were cut back, 7 bases at V and 7 bases at J, with 20 bases in the middle. The CDR3 here is CASNEMWAAANEQFF. The CDR3, as DNA: TGTGCCAGCAACGAGATGTGGGCGGCCGCAAATGAGCAGTTCTTC. Full variable domain (rest looked up from reference TRBV7-9 and TRBJ2-1): DTGVSQNPRHKITKRGQNVTFRCDPISEHNRLYWYRQTLGQGPEFLTYFQNEAQLEKSRLLSDRFSAERPKGSFSTLEIQRTEQGDSAMYLCASNEMWAAANEQFFGPGTRLTVL.

This clonotype was counted many times. The rearrangement uses TRBV29-1 and TRBJ2-2, with TRBD1 matching 8 bases. V shed 7 bases and J 6 bases; nucleotides not matched to a gene: 13. The CDR3 spans 15 residues. CDR1 and CDR2 from the germline V gene are SQVTM and ANQGSEA. As DNA, the CDR3 is TGCAGCGCTGGAAGACAGGGGTTGACTGCCGGGGAGCTGTTTTTT. Protein product: CSAGRQGLTAGELFF.

J is TRBJ2-1 and V is TRBV7-9; a possible D gene is TRBD2 (5 bases). With 8 bases removed from V and 0 bases from J, the gap between germline ends came to 17 bases. Germline V gene lookup returns CDR1 SEHNR and CDR2 FQNEAQ (reference sequence). The CDR3 totals 16 residues. The CDR3 DNA sequence: TGTGCCAGCCCATCCGGCGGGCAGCTCTCCTACAATGAGCAGTTCTTC. It specifies CASPSGGQLSYNEQFF.

This clonotype has ten or more counts. The V and J genes are TRBV23-1 and TRBJ2-1, with 8 bases identical to TRBD1. TRBV23-1 falls under the ORF class, with uncertain function. V lost 11 bases and J lost 8; bases outside the gene matches: 8. The CDR3 totals 12 residues. Here the CDR3 reads CASMDRADEQFF. In nucleotides, the CDR3 is TGCGCCTCTATGGACAGGGCTGATGAGCAGTTCTTC.

Ten or more counts support this clonotype. The rearrangement links TRBV12-3 or TRBV12-4 to TRBJ1-1; D is unclear. This CDR3 is 13 amino acids long. Trimming removed 2 bases at V and 0 bases at J, with 4 bases between. The CDR3 DNA sequence: TGTGCCAGCAGTTTACGGATGAACACTGAAGCTTTCTTT. Its protein product is CASSLRMNTEAFF.

This clonotype was found many times. This chain links TRBV29-1 with TRBJ2-1; D unresolved. This CDR3 comprises 11 residues. Germline values: CDR1 SQVTM, CDR2 ANQGSEA. V lost 0 bases, J lost 10 bases, and 7 bases lay in between. The DNA for the CDR3 is TGCAGCGTTGAAGATTACATGGAGCAGTTCTTC. This encodes CSVEDYMEQFF.

In this sample, this clonotype turned up many times. The chain employs TRBV10-2 and TRBJ2-5, with 9 nucleotides matching TRBD1. V gave up 10 bases and J gave up 5 bases; unmatched junction bases: 5. The CDR3 sequence is 12 residues long. Germline loops: CDR1 WSHSY, CDR2 SAAADI. The CDR3 reads CATSDRGETQYF. For the CDR3, the DNA is TGCGCCACCTCGGACAGGGGTGAGACCCAGTACTTC.

This clonotype was detected many times. This chain joins TRBV27 and TRBJ2-2, with D maybe TRBD2 (5 bases). Trimming left V 6 bases short and J 7 bases short, with 9 bases between. Germline V gene sequence: CDR1 MNHEY, CDR2 SMNVEV (reference sequence). CDR3 length equals 12 residues. The CDR3 coding sequence is TGTGCCAGCAGCCTAGCCCACGGGGAGCTGTTTTTT. Amino acids: CASSLAHGELFF.

This clonotype was recorded many times. J is TRBJ2-5 and V is TRBV6-5; 10 nucleotides match TRBD2. This CDR3 is built from 15 residues. From germline, CDR1 is MNHEY and CDR2 SVGAGI. J was trimmed by 2 bases and V by 5 bases; bases with no gene match: 5. CDR3 DNA sequence: TGTGCCAGCAGTCAAGGACTAGCGGTACAAGAGACCCAGTACTTC. This sequence encodes CASSQGLAVQETQYF.

As concerns this clonotype: A junction end diverges from the germline sequence, so it may reflect a read error. The rearrangement joins TRBV7-9 to TRBJ1-2; D call uncertain. From germline, CDR1 is SEHNR and CDR2 FQNEAQ (reference sequence). The CDR3 extends over 12 amino acids. CDR3 in DNA: TGTGCCAGCAGCTTAGACAGCTATGGCTACGCCTTC. It yields the protein CASSLDSYGYAF.

This clonotype has at least ten counts. CDR3 residues: CASSSLVEQYF. CDR3 bases: TGTGCCAGCAGTTCACTAGTCGAGCAGTACTTC. The J gene is TRBJ2-7, the V gene TRBV6-5, with D possibly matching TRBD2 (5 bases). Germline CDR1 reads MNHEY; CDR2 reads SVGAGI. The CDR3 covers 11 residues. V was clipped by 4 bases and J by 6 bases, with 7 bases between them.

This clonotype has more than one count but fewer than ten. This chain links TRBV13 with TRBJ1-3; a possible D gene is TRBD1 (6 bases). The germline gives CDR1 PRHDT, CDR2 FYEKMQ (reference sequence). The CDR3 runs 15 residues. V gave up 3 bases and J gave up 0 bases, with 9 bases separating them. In DNA, the CDR3 is TGTGCCAGCAGCTTGGACAGCAGCTCTGGAAACACCATATATTTT. Amino acids: CASSLDSSSGNTIYF.

This clonotype was observed at least ten times. CDR3 sequence (DNA): TGTGCCAGCAGCTTTAACAGTGGGACTGAAGCTTTCTTT. Its translation is CASSFNSGTEAFF. This sequence joins TRBV7-9 and TRBJ1-1; no clear D. The germline gives CDR1 SEHNR, CDR2 FQNEAQ (reference sequence). V shed 3 bases and J shed 5 bases, with 10 bases lying between them. This CDR3 spans 13 amino acids.

The chain recombines TRBV27 with TRBJ2-1, with 11 bases identical to TRBD2. The junction had 17 bases not matched to a gene; V was cut back by 10 bases and J by 0 bases. This CDR3 is 19 amino acids long. Germline assignment: CDR1 MNHEY and CDR2 SMNVEV (reference sequence). The CDR3 loop is CAMKKEGLADRTSYNEQFF. CDR3 bases: TGTGCCATGAAGAAAGAGGGACTAGCGGATAGAACCTCCTACAATGAGCAGTTCTTC.

Comments on this clonotype: A much larger clone differs by one base, so this may be a read error. The rearrangement links TRBV3-1 to TRBJ2-1; 12 bases fit TRBD2. Germline CDR1 is LGHDT and CDR2 is YNNKEL (reference sequence). This CDR3 is 20 amino acids long. The CDR3 DNA reads as TGTGCCAGCAGCCAAGATTGGACTAGCGGGAACAGACGGTCCCACAATGAGCATTTCTTC. Its protein is CASSQDWTSGNRRSHNEHFF.

As concerns this clonotype: One base separates it from a far larger clone, so it is likely a read error. The V gene is TRBV12-3 or TRBV12-4, the J gene TRBJ2-1; a possible D gene is TRBD1 (5 bases). CDR3 length: 13 amino acids. V dropped 6 bases and J dropped 15 bases, with 21 bases sitting between them. The CDR3 loop is CASSSGWFHGPFF. For the CDR3, the DNA is TGTGCCAGCAGCTCAGGGTGGTTCCATGGGCCGTTCTTC.